This T cell receptor beta chain appears in the sequencing data of a study of Ad26.COV2.S vaccination and SARS-CoV-2 variants. In the study overall: Donor got 5x10^10 or 1x10^11 viral particles of Ad26.COV2.S.

For this clone: The antigen is unknown.

Specified treatment: around 19 received Ad26.COV2.S at low or high dose, single or two shots; several received placebo; per-sample allocation not given. Samples came from day 63 after the first vaccine or placebo injection. Wuhan-strain spike was delivered by a replication-incompetent Ad26 vector. Notes on the study in general: Assessments of TCR breadth and depth may have underestimated the total T cell responses.

The assay was immunoSEQ multiplex PCR, and TCRdb's table has in-frame clones only and misses some. This table has about 440,000 clones, 90% appearing once. Germline CDR1 reads SGDLS; CDR2 reads YYNGEE. V lost 0 bases and J lost 4, with 4 bases in between. CDR3 length equals 13 residues. The rearrangement links TRBV9 to TRBJ2-2; no firm D call. The sequence came from a person between 18 and 65 years old who received the Ad26.COV2.S COVID-19 vaccine or a placebo. Sequencing used peripheral blood, obtained in a trial of Ad26.COV2.S vaccine versus placebo. In DNA, the CDR3 is TGTGCCAGCAGCGTAGTGTCCACCGGGGAGCTGTTTTTT. Its protein product is CASSVVSTGELFF.